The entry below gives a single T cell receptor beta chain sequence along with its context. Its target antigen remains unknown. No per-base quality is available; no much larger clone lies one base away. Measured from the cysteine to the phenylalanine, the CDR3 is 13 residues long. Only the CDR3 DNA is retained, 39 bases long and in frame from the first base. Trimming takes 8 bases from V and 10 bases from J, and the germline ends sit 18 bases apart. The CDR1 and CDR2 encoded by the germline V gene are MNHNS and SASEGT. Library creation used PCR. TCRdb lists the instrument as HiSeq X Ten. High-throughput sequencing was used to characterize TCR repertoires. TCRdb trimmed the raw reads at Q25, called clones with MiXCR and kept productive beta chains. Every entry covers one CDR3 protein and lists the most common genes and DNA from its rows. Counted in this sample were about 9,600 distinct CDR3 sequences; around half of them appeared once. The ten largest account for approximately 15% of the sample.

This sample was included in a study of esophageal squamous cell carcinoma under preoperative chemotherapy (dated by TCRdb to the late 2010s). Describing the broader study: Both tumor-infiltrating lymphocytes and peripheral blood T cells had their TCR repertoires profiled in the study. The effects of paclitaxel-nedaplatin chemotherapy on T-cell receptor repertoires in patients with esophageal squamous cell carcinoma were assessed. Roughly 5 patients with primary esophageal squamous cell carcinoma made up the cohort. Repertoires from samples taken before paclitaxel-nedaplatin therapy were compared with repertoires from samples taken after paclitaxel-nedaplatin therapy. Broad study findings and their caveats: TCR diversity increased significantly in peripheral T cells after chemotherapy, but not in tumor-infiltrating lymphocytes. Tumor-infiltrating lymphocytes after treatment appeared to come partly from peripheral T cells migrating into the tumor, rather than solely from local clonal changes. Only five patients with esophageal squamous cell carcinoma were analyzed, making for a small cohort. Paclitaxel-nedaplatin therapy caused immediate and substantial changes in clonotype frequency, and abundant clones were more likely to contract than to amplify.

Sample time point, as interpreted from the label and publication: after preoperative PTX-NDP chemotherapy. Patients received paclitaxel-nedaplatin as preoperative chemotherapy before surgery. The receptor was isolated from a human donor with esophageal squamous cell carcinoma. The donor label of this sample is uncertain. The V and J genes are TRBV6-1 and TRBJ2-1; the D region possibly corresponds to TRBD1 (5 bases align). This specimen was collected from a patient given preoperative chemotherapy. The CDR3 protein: CASLGRNSYEQFF. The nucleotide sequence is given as TGTGCCAGCCTGGGGCGGAATTCCTACGAGCAGTTCTTC.